This TCR beta chain was documented in a study of cytomegalovirus exposure and HLA in healthy donors (dated by TCRdb to about 2017). About the full investigation: According to an earlier analysis of 550 to 700 of the donors, 150 million to 200 million T cells yielded 120 million or so unique TCR beta sequences and roughly 280 Gb of sequence data. Roughly 300 gigabases of sequencing data and approximately 93 million unique TCR sequences were included in an early release covering about 600 HLA-typed donors. Among the roughly 370 genotyped donors, about 85% belonged to the genetic ancestry cluster associated with self-reported Caucasian donors. The study was designed to test whether signatures of past pathogen exposure could be identified by cataloging public T cell receptors. The study used immunosequencing to profile the T cell repertoires of around 600 subjects and linked those repertoires to cytomegalovirus serostatus. In addition to the first cohort of around 670 subjects, a separate validation cohort of some 120 different subjects was used. To predict cytomegalovirus infection status, the study combined high-throughput TCR immunosequencing, statistical association of individual TCRs with disease status, and machine learning. A later analysis re-analyzed previously published TCR beta repertoires from several hundred donors and added high-resolution HLA genotyping to study TCR occurrence patterns. Rather than drawing on any new phenotypic data, the later analysis identified candidate immune exposures from TCR beta sequences and the way those sequences occurred across donors. To decide whether each TCR beta V gene segment behaved as functional or pseudogenic, an earlier analysis of nearly 600 of the donors relied on high-throughput TCR beta sequencing. Donor age, sex, ethnicity and CMV serostatus were compiled alongside the repertoire data. A later genetic analysis used genome-wide SNP genotypes for about three fifths of the 666 donors, treating that subset as a discovery cohort. All discovery cohort repertoires had been generated on a single sequencing platform. Both class I and class II loci were covered by HLA typing, at four-digit resolution. The number of typed donors differed by locus: about 620-640 for A, B, C, DRB1 and DQB1; approximately 540 for DQA1; some 610 for DPA1; and around 450 for DPB1. Because of strong linkage in the cohort, roughly five DR-DQ haplotypes were treated as single units for association and clustering. Across 398 genotyped donors of the cohort, an average of about 220,000 unique TCR beta nucleotide sequences per donor were sequenced, and around 19% of those sequences were non-productive.

The cohort was made up of 666 healthy bone marrow donors. All cohort members were sampled while nominally healthy, although unrecorded immune exposures were likely present. The donor tested CMV seronegative, placing the donor among the 352 seronegative members of the cohort. A peripheral blood sample was collected from each donor, and TCR beta sequencing was performed on peripheral blood mononuclear cells. Genomic DNA extraction from the blood cell samples was performed with the Qiagen DNeasy Blood Extraction Kit. General conclusions and limits of the study: In a later analysis, several top co-occurrence clusters were reported to appear linked to parvovirus B19, influenza, CMV and Epstein-Barr virus. In an earlier analysis of roughly 560 of the donors, most TCR beta V segments were observed in productive rearrangements about 87% or about 30% of the time, broadly matching IMGT annotations. The 87-base-pair reads could not distinguish some IMGT-functional V segments, including TRBV6-2 and TRBV6-3, so those segments were excluded. When HLA alleles, especially DR and DQ, strongly co-occurred, attributing TCR associations to individual alleles was difficult. The authors suggested that the approach could potentially be extended to other disease states and immunological phenotypes. Because counts were too low, about 18 rarely observed V segments, including chromosome 9 orphons, were left out of the earlier analysis of 500 to 650 of the donors. Correlated functional status among segregating V segments might be attributable to linkage disequilibrium, but an unknown experimental factor could not be ruled out. A later analysis found that HLA-associated TCR beta chains were more clonally expanded and had lower generation probabilities than equally common non-associated chains. An association between a missense DCLRE1C variant and V-gene and J-gene trimming of TCR beta chains was found in a later genetic analysis and replicated in an independent cohort. Most CMV-associated TCR beta chains appeared to be HLA-restricted in a later analysis, and the HLA associations seemed to be driven largely by CMV exposure. Specific HLA alleles were associated with 15,000 to 20,000 TCR beta sequences at a false discovery rate of 0.05 in a later analysis. Most TCR sequences were seen in very few donors, while some public TCRs were found in many individuals. The study listed 164 TCR beta chains as associated with cytomegalovirus. A further reported finding was that TCR beta sequences accurately predicted the HLA-A and HLA-B alleles for most subjects in the first cohort. Because HLA typing was missing for some donors at each locus, association tests included only the typed subset. Compared with the roughly 710-donor mean, donors in an Asian-associated ancestry cluster had fewer N-insertions in productive TCRs, according to a later genetic analysis. The only immune exposure information available for the cohort was CMV serostatus. In both the original and validation cohorts, the classifier was reported to diagnose cytomegalovirus status with high specificity and sensitivity. Presence/absence analyses assumed roughly uniform sequencing depth across donors, an assumption that may not hold. This cohort had only TCR beta chains sequenced, and the lack of alpha or paired-chain data limited which features could be detected. In vitro tests confirmed that a few of the cytomegalovirus-associated TCR beta chains recognize cytomegalovirus antigens. A cluster of highly shared sequence variants was judged likely to represent a technical artifact of the sequencing pipeline. In a later analysis, the rate of TCR association differed among HLA loci, with DRB1 alleles having the most associated TCRs and HLA-C alleles having the fewest.

To note about this clone: Its binding antigen is unknown. Base qualities are not recorded, but no much larger clone differs from it by a single base.

The V end gives up 3 bases and the J end 1 base, leaving 9 bases in the junction not matched to a gene. Via the germline V gene, CDR1 is SNHLY and CDR2 FYNNEI. Reading from cysteine to phenylalanine, the CDR3 counts 17 amino acids. Just the 51-base CDR3 DNA is kept, in frame starting at base 1. The library was produced with the immunoSEQ multiplex PCR assay. For the multiplex PCR, a mixture combining 60 forward primers for TCR Vbeta segments and 13 reverse primers for TCR Jbeta segments was used. The CDR3 region of rearranged TCR beta genes was amplified from genomic DNA with a multiplex PCR assay. On the Illumina HiSeq System, the amplified TCR beta libraries were sequenced as 87-base-pair reads. Turning to the authors' computational methods: In a later analysis, around 80 million unique TCR beta chains were counted across the approximately 620 repertoires, and around 11 million of these chains were shared by at least two donors. To remove PCR and sequencing errors, raw reads were error-corrected and collapsed into unique sequences using a nearest-neighbor algorithm that merged closely related sequences. CDR3 sequences were aligned to IMGT reference sequences to assign V, D and J gene segments. For a sequence to be retained, a match of at least six nucleotides was required to both a V gene segment and a J gene segment. A rearrangement counted as productive if the CDR3 had no stop codons and remained in frame with V and J, and every other rearrangement counted as non-productive. Following IMGT convention, CDR3 was defined as the stretch from the second conserved V-encoded cysteine to the conserved J-encoded phenylalanine. In an earlier analysis of around 570 of the donors, sequences lacking an unambiguous match to a single V gene segment were excluded. An earlier analysis of approximately 590 of the donors called V segments functional above 56.7% productive rearrangements and segregating when the between-donor standard deviation exceeded 5%. A statistical classification framework was developed to diagnose cytomegalovirus status using the catalog of TCR beta chain sequences. In a later analysis, V and J genes were assigned by comparing TCR nucleotide sequences against IMGT/GENE-DB human TR gene sequences. The TCRdist pipeline was used in a later analysis to assign CDR3 sequences and most-parsimonious VDJ recombination scenarios. A later analysis defined each TCR beta chain by its CDR3 amino acid sequence plus V-gene family, and excluded reads lacking a unique V-gene family. To address suspected cross-contamination and a sequencing artifact, a later analysis removed roughly 640 highly shared, low-generation-probability nucleotide sequences. A later analysis calculated a clonal expansion index for each public chain from normalized within-repertoire ranks of inferred template counts. Generation probabilities in a later analysis came from a VDJ recombination model fitted to out-of-frame rearrangements, and those results were checked against IGoR. In a later analysis, TCR-TCR, TCR-HLA and TCR-CMV co-occurrence was scored with hypergeometric tests, and a repertoire-size bias correction was applied to TCR pairs. A later analysis estimated false discovery rates by permuting HLA or CMV assignments 20 times. A later analysis grouped co-occurring TCRs with DBSCAN, adding TCRdist sequence similarity when clustering within HLA-allele-positive subsets. Repertoires with fewer than 30,000 or more than 120,000 public chains, plus five repertoires with anomalous nucleotide sharing, were excluded from co-occurrence clustering. TCRdb took over this immuneACCESS table, retaining in-frame rearrangements with V and J assigned. Such tables are incomplete; in checked studies, under half of the missing clones stem from an unresolved V gene, and the remainder is unexplained. Clonal size and the V and J genes are those of that table, whereas D and trimming came from the DNA. The sample has around 140,000 clones on record, roughly three quarters of them singletons. The top ten hold over 0.9% of the sample.

This receptor was identified in a woman aged 55-69 years in good health and CMV-seronegative. The material sequenced was PBMCs. The V and J segments used are TRBV2 and TRBJ2-7, with 10 middle bases fitting TRBD2. In nucleotide form, the sequence is TGTGCCAGCAGTGAGAGGCTAGCGGGAGCAAGGTCCTACGAGCAGTACTTC. It translates to CASSERLAGARSYEQYF. With the rest looked up from the reference TRBV2 and TRBJ2-7 genes rather than sequenced, the full variable domain is EPEVTQTPSHQVTQMGQEVILRCVPISNHLYFYWYRQILGQKVEFLVSFYNNEISEKSEIFDDQFSVERPDGSNFTLKIRSTKLEDSAMYFCASSERLAGARSYEQYFGPGTRLTVT.